This T cell receptor beta chain was profiled in a study of shared clonotypes between healthy human individuals. Study-wide context: For every donor, three CD4 naive, three CD4 memory, two CD8 naive and one CD8 memory plates were used. Whole-study findings and limits: Generally, naive subsets came out with larger estimated richness than memory subsets.

At a deep level, the assay was run. The protocol was immunoSEQ multiplex PCR, while the TCRdb copy is restricted to in-frame clones and leaves out a portion. The repertoire includes roughly 1,100,000 clones, around 74% of them detected once, and approximately 1.5% sits in the top ten. The CD4+ fraction was divided into a CD45RA+ naive subset and a CD45RA-negative memory subset. The V end was cut by 0 bases, the J end by 6 bases, with 5 bases between. This CDR3 contains 13 residues. Germline CDR1 and CDR2: MNHNY and SVGAGI (reference sequence). With regard to this clone: Antigen unknown. The sample has other DNA sequences that encode this CDR3 too.

The material sequenced was memory CD4+ T cells sorted from blood. Subset: CD45RA-negative fraction. V is TRBV6-6 and J is TRBJ2-2, with no clear D. The receptor comes from a young man in good health. The CDR3 DNA sequence: TGTGCCAGCAGTTACTCGAGCCCCGGGGAGCTGTTTTTT. It encodes CASSYSSPGELFF.